What follows are 20 T cell receptor beta chains derived from one specimen sequenced in a study of CD8+ T cells in alopecia areata. Treatment: oral pan-JAK inhibitor, 5-10 mg twice daily. Sequencing relied on a cDNA template that was reverse transcribed from extracted RNA. The table came from immunoSEQ multiplex PCR; TCRdb's copy has only in-frame clones and leaves some out. The sample has 130,000 or so clones; around 86% are singletons. Specimen: CD8+ T cells sorted from blood, collected at week 4, from a patient treated with tofacitinib. These receptors originate from a human donor with alopecia areata.

This clone came up once. V gene TRBV1 combines with J gene TRBJ1-5. TRBV1 is listed as a pseudogene. This CDR3 is built from 11 residues. CDR3 sequence (DNA): TGCACCAGCAGTACTGATCAGCCCCAGCATTTT. It yields the protein CTSSTDQPQHF.

The rearrangement joins TRBV7-9 to TRBJ2-1; tentative D call: TRBD1 (5 bases). CDR1 SEHNR and CDR2 FQNEAQ come from the germline V gene (reference sequence). Trimming removed 5 bases from V and 0 bases from J, with 11 bases in between. The CDR3 loop spans 15 amino acids. The CDR3 reads CASSVDSLSYNEQFF. Here the CDR3 DNA reads TGTGCCAGCAGCGTTGACAGTCTCTCCTACAATGAGCAGTTCTTC.

V gene TRBV29-1 combines with J gene TRBJ2-3; the D is unclear. The CDR3 sequence is 14 residues long. CDR1 and CDR2 from the germline V gene are SQVTM and ANQGSEA. Trimming shortened V by 2 bases and J by 0 bases, and 9 bases separated the two germline ends. The CDR3 loop is CSVELSSSTDTQYF. The CDR3 nucleotides are TGCAGCGTTGAACTCTCATCTAGCACAGATACGCAGTATTTT.

V is TRBV5-1 and J is TRBJ2-2; the D is unclear. CDR1 and CDR2 (germline): SGHRS, YFSETQ. This CDR3 is 13 amino acids long. Trimming took off 2 bases at V and 5 bases at J, with 7 bases between the two ends. CDR3 DNA: TGCGCCAGCAGCTTTCTGGGGACCGGGGAGCTGTTTTTT. It codes for CASSFLGTGELFF.

In its sample, this clone was seen once. J is TRBJ2-4 and V is TRBV7-2; D gene uncertain. CDR1 and CDR2 from the germline V gene are SGHTA and FQGNSA. This CDR3 has 16 residues. V gave up 2 bases and J gave up 0 bases, with 11 bases separating them. CDR3 DNA sequence: TGTGCCAGCAGCTTATCCGGCGGCTTAGCCAAAAACATTCAGTACTTC. Translating gives CASSLSGGLAKNIQYF.

The chain recombines TRBV6-1 with TRBJ2-7; D gene uncertain. There are 12 residues in the CDR3. The V end lost 10 bases, the J end lost 1 base, and 11 bases lay between the germline ends. From germline, CDR1 is MNHNS and CDR2 SASEGT. The CDR3 loop reads CAILLGSYEQYF. CDR3 DNA sequence: TGTGCCATCCTCCTAGGGTCCTACGAGCAGTACTTC.

The chain couples TRBV21-1 to TRBJ2-7; TRBD1 is the table's D call, not checked against the DNA. TRBV21-1 is termed a pseudogene. The CDR3 is 16 amino acids. The CDR3 is CASSRRTGGFSYEQYF. The CDR3, as DNA: TGTGCCAGCAGCAGAAGGACAGGGGGTTTCTCCTACGAGCAGTACTTC.

The chain links TRBV5-5 to TRBJ2-7; D is undetermined. Trimming stripped 1 base from V and 0 bases from J, with 8 bases between. The CDR3 is made up of 14 amino acids. Per germline, CDR1 SGHKS and CDR2 YYEKEE (reference sequence). DNA for the CDR3: TGTGCCAGCAGCTTGAGGCAATACTCCTACGAGCAGTACTTC. Protein sequence: CASSLRQYSYEQYF.

The rearrangement uses TRBV29-1 and TRBJ2-7; D unresolved. This CDR3 region has 12 residues. In germline, CDR1 is SQVTM, CDR2 ANQGSEA. Trimming took off 4 bases at V and 2 bases at J, with 9 bases between the two ends. The DNA for the CDR3 is TGCAGCGTTGTCGGGCAAACCTACGAGCAGTACTTC. Protein product: CSVVGQTYEQYF.

The rearrangement uses TRBV19 and TRBJ2-2; 7 bases agree with TRBD2. J was trimmed by 0 bases and V by 9 bases; bases with no gene match: 7. Per the germline V gene, CDR1 is LNHDA and CDR2 is SQIVND (reference sequence). The length of the CDR3 is 15 residues. The CDR3 nucleotides read TGTGCCAGCGTAGCGGGTAGATCGAACACCGGGGAGCTGTTTTTT. Protein sequence: CASVAGRSNTGELFF.

This chain joins TRBV4-1 and TRBJ2-6; D is unclear. Germline V gene data show CDR1 as MGHRA and CDR2 as YSYEKL. V dropped 5 bases and J dropped 0 bases, with 5 bases sitting between them. CDR3 length equals 14 residues. The CDR3 loop reads CASSKNSGANVLTF. DNA for the CDR3: TGCGCCAGCAGCAAAAACTCTGGGGCCAACGTCCTGACTTTC.

This clone appeared a single time. The gene calls are TRBV19 and TRBJ2-4; D is unclear. The V and J ends lost 0 bases and 10 bases respectively, with 13 bases between them. This CDR3 is built from 14 residues. Germline assignment: CDR1 LNHDA and CDR2 SQIVND (reference sequence). CDR3 bases: TGTGCCAGTAGTATAGAAGGCCACCCGAGGATTCAGTACTTC. It specifies CASSIEGHPRIQYF.

The chain's CDR3 is CASRDPESSYNEQFF. The CDR3 region has the DNA TGTGCCAGCAGGGACCCCGAAAGCTCCTACAATGAGCAGTTCTTC. J is TRBJ2-1 and V is TRBV6-5; D is unresolved. Germline values: CDR1 MNHEY, CDR2 SVGAGI. The CDR3 runs 15 residues. V lost 6 bases and J lost 0, with 12 bases in between.

Notes on this clone: At the DNA level, this CDR3 is encoded by other sequences in the same sample as well. The V call is TRBV27, the J call TRBJ2-7; TRBD1 or TRBD2 may be the D gene (5 bases each). CDR1 MNHEY and CDR2 SMNVEV come from the germline V gene (reference sequence). Trimming removed 5 bases from V and 0 bases from J, with 8 bases in between. The CDR3 is 13 amino acids. CDR3 in amino acids: CASSPGASYEQYF. The CDR3 DNA is TGTGCCAGCAGTCCCGGGGCCTCCTACGAGCAGTACTTC.

V gene TRBV10-3 combines with J gene TRBJ1-1; TRBD1 is a possible D gene (5 bases). The CDR3 consists of 13 residues. Per germline, CDR1 ENHRY and CDR2 SYGVKD. Between the trimmed V and J ends, which lost 9 bases and 1 base, there was a span of 12 bases. The CDR3 loop is CAISLTGNTEAFF. The CDR3 nucleotides read TGTGCCATTTCCCTTACAGGGAACACTGAAGCTTTCTTT.

This chain uses TRBV29-1 with TRBJ2-7, with D perhaps TRBD1 (6 bases). Trimming removed 1 base at V and 2 bases at J, with 18 bases between. Germline lookup yields CDR1 SQVTM and CDR2 ANQGSEA. The CDR3 sequence is 16 residues long. CDR3 loop: CSVEGSQGTTPYEQYF. CDR3 nucleotide sequence: TGCAGCGTTGAAGGGTCCCAAGGGACAACCCCCTACGAGCAGTACTTC.

The rearrangement links TRBV29-1 to TRBJ1-1; D not resolved. Germline V gene lookup returns CDR1 SQVTM and CDR2 ANQGSEA. This CDR3 has 11 amino acids. V lost 8 bases and J 2 bases, leaving 9 bases between the germline ends. CDR3 bases: TGCAGCAAGAGTTACAACACTGAAGCTTTCTTT. Protein product: CSKSYNTEAFF.

The chain combines TRBV29-1 with TRBJ2-1, with D tentatively TRBD2 (6 bases). The CDR3 sequence is 13 residues long. Germline loops: CDR1 SQVTM, CDR2 ANQGSEA. V dropped 3 bases and J dropped 3 bases, with 9 bases sitting between them. CDR3 residues: CSVEREGYNEQFF. In DNA, the CDR3 is TGCAGCGTTGAGCGGGAAGGCTACAATGAGCAGTTCTTC.

The table lists this clone with many counts. The chain uses TRBV27 and TRBJ2-7; TRBD1 matches 7 bases. Per the germline V gene, CDR1 is MNHEY and CDR2 is SMNVEV (reference sequence). This CDR3 contains 14 residues. After removal of 2 bases from V and 10 bases from J, the junction contained 11 bases not matched to a gene. The CDR3 nucleotides are TGTGCCAGCAGTTTAACAAGCAACAGGGGTGATCAGTACTTC. Encoded protein: CASSLTSNRGDQYF.

The CDR3 here is CASSPLYGADTQYF. DNA of the CDR3: TGTGCCAGCAGCCCACTATACGGGGCAGATACGCAGTATTTT. J is TRBJ2-3 and V is TRBV11-2; a possible D gene is TRBD2 (5 bases). The V and J ends lost 5 bases and 4 bases respectively, with 13 bases between them. The CDR3 covers 14 residues. Germline values: CDR1 SGHAT, CDR2 FQNNGV.